Listed here are 20 T cell receptor beta chains from one sample, sequenced in a study of glioma-infiltrating T cells after dendritic cell vaccination. The method was immunoSEQ multiplex PCR; TCRdb's version includes in-frame clones alone and lacks a portion of them. This repertoire shows 98,000 or so clones, around 80% found once; its top ten account for 5% to 7%. As to time point: after dendritic cell vaccination, including at tumor progression/relapse. The source was blood, collected after dendritic cell vaccination. These receptors all come from a human donor with glioblastoma.

The chain combines TRBV11-1 with TRBJ2-1; tentative D call: TRBD2 (6 bases). Germline CDR1 is SGHAT and CDR2 is FQDESV (reference sequence). The CDR3 has 17 residues. V dropped 2 bases and J dropped 5 bases, with 19 bases sitting between them. The CDR3 reads CASSLRSLAGRDNEQFF. DNA for the CDR3: TGTGCCAGCAGCTTACGGAGTCTCGCGGGGAGAGACAATGAGCAGTTCTTC.

In DNA form, the CDR3 reads TGTGCCAGCAGTAGGGGGGGAGTCCAAGAGACCCAGTACTTC. This translates into CASSRGGVQETQYF. This sequence joins TRBV28 and TRBJ2-5; a weak D match, TRBD2 (7 bases). The CDR3 runs 14 residues. Germline V gene sequence: CDR1 MDHEN, CDR2 SYDVKM. The V end was cut by 5 bases, the J end by 1 base, with 11 bases between.

The CDR3 spells CASSEGRGEQFF. In nucleotides, the CDR3 is TGTGCCAGCAGTGAGGGTAGGGGGGAGCAGTTCTTC. The chain is built from TRBV2 and TRBJ2-1; possible D gene TRBD1, 6 bases. The CDR3 sequence is 12 residues long. V lost 3 bases, J lost 10 bases, and 10 bases lay in between. Germline CDR1 is SNHLY and CDR2 is FYNNEI.

CDR3 DNA sequence: TGTGCCAGCCTTTTACGGGGAGGACACCAAGAGACCCAGTACTTC. Translated, it gives CASLLRGGHQETQYF. This chain links TRBV28 with TRBJ2-5; D possibly corresponds to TRBD2 (6 bases). Germline-derived CDR1 and CDR2 are MDHEN and SYDVKM. V was shortened by 8 bases and J by 0 bases, with 16 bases between the two germline ends. CDR3 length: 15 residues. The full variable domain, in which reference TRBV28 and TRBJ2-5 provide the parts outside the CDR3, is DVKVTQSSRYLVKRTGEKVFLECVQDMDHENMFWYRQDPGLGLRLIYFSYDVKMKEKGDIPEGYSVSREKKERFSLILESASTNQTSMYLCASLLRGGHQETQYFGPGTRLLVL.

The chain links TRBV29-1 to TRBJ2-1, with D tentatively TRBD1 (5 bases). CDR1 SQVTM and CDR2 ANQGSEA come from the germline V gene. This CDR3 has 14 amino acids. V was trimmed by 0 bases and J by 4 bases, leaving 10 bases between them. CDR3 region: CSVEDLSGYNEQFF. The CDR3 nucleotides read TGCAGCGTTGAAGATCTTTCAGGGTACAATGAGCAGTTCTTC.

The chain combines TRBV7-9 with TRBJ1-5; D is possibly TRBD1 (5 bases). This CDR3 has 14 residues. Deletions cut 4 bases from V and 6 bases from J, with 13 bases between. CDR1 is SEHNR and CDR2 is FQNEAQ in the germline V gene (reference sequence). CDR3 DNA sequence: TGTGCCAGCAGCTCGGGGGGAGTTGGTCAGCCCCAGCATTTT. Encoded protein: CASSSGGVGQPQHF.

The rearrangement links TRBV6-5 to TRBJ1-1, with D possibly TRBD1 on 6 matching bases. CDR3 length equals 12 residues. CDR1 and CDR2 from the germline V gene are MNHEY and SVGAGI. CDR3 in DNA: TGTGGTACAGGGCGCGGGAACACTGAAGCTTTCTTT. This codes for CGTGRGNTEAFF.

V usage is TRBV18 and J usage is TRBJ2-7; 8 bases agree with TRBD1. The CDR3 contains 15 residues. Germline-derived CDR1 and CDR2 are KGHSH and LQKENI. With V trimmed by 3 bases and J by 4 bases, 8 bases remained unmatched. CDR3 in DNA: TGTGCCAGCTCACCCGGACAGGGTGAGCGGTACGAGCAGTACTTC. It is translated as CASSPGQGERYEQYF.

This rearrangement joins TRBV6-6 to TRBJ2-1; D perhaps matches TRBD1 (5 bases). Trimming cost V 7 bases and J 4 bases, with 14 bases left between them. The CDR3 runs 14 residues. Per the germline V gene, CDR1 is MNHNY and CDR2 is SVGAGI (reference sequence). The CDR3 nucleotides read TGTGCCAGCACACTCAGGGCCGAATACAATGAGCAGTTCTTC. It translates to CASTLRAEYNEQFF.

The rearrangement links TRBV11-2 to TRBJ1-5, with no clear D. Trimming took 5 bases from V and 6 from J, leaving 11 bases between them. The CDR3 length is 13 residues. Per the germline V gene, CDR1 is SGHAT and CDR2 is FQNNGV. The CDR3 sequence is CASSQTVGQPQHF. CDR3 nucleotide sequence: TGTGCCAGCAGCCAAACGGTTGGTCAGCCCCAGCATTTT.

This clone was counted once. The rearrangement joins TRBV6-5 to TRBJ2-5; 10 nucleotides match TRBD2. TRBJ2-7 matches the DNA end more closely, so the J call is doubtful. Germline-derived CDR1 and CDR2 are MNHEY and SVGAGI. The CDR3 is 16 residues long. The CDR3, as DNA: TGTGCCAGCAGTTACTCGAGTAGCGGGAGGCACTACGAGCAGTACTTC. This gives the protein CASSYSSSGRHYEQYF.

V usage is TRBV7-2 and J usage is TRBJ2-2, with 8 bases aligning to TRBD2. V trimming: 5 bases; J trimming: 5 bases; junction bases outside the gene matches: 10. Germline V gene sequence: CDR1 SGHTA, CDR2 FQGNSA. CDR3 length: 16 amino acids. CDR3 DNA: TGTGCCAGCAGCCATAGGACTAGCACGGGAACCGGGGAGCTGTTTTTT. It encodes CASSHRTSTGTGELFF.

CDR3 loop: CASSPRASSSYEQYF. The CDR3 DNA follows: TGTGCCAGCTCACCACGGGCCAGTAGCTCCTACGAGCAGTACTTC. V and J are TRBV18 and TRBJ2-7; D call uncertain. The CDR3 sequence is 15 residues long. The germline CDR1 and CDR2 sequences are KGHSH and LQKENI. Trimming left V 1 base short and J 0 bases short, with 10 bases between.

The chain links TRBV7-8 to TRBJ1-6, with D possibly being TRBD1 (6 bases). The CDR3 contains 16 residues. The V gene's germline CDR1 is SGHVS and CDR2 FQNEAQ. Trimming took 1 base from V and 4 from J, leaving 11 bases between them. CDR3 sequence reads: CASSLGDILYNSPLHF. CDR3 nucleotide sequence: TGTGCCAGCAGCTTAGGGGACATACTGTATAATTCACCCCTCCACTTT.

This chain connects TRBV5-1 to TRBJ1-1, with 8 bases identical to TRBD1. In germline, CDR1 is SGHRS, CDR2 YFSETQ. The CDR3 spans 15 residues. V lost 3 bases and J lost 1; bases outside the gene matches: 5. CDR3 residues: CASSSAGTGNTEAFF. The CDR3 DNA reads as TGCGCCAGCAGCTCCGCCGGGACAGGGAACACTGAAGCTTTCTTT.

V usage is TRBV18 and J usage is TRBJ1-5; tentatively, D is TRBD1 (6 bases). Trimming cost V 5 bases and J 6 bases, with 11 bases left between them. The CDR3 is made up of 13 amino acids. Germline CDR1 reads KGHSH; CDR2 reads LQKENI. Written as DNA, the CDR3 is TGTGCCAGCTCAAGGGGGAACCGTCAGCCCCAGCATTTT. Residues: CASSRGNRQPQHF.

The chain has TRBV19 and TRBJ2-5, with D possibly being TRBD1 (6 bases). The V gene's germline CDR1 is LNHDA and CDR2 SQIVND (reference sequence). The CDR3 runs 15 residues. Deletions cut 9 bases from V and 1 base from J, with 18 bases between. CDR3 sequence reads: CASRRTDSRQETQYF. CDR3 sequence (DNA): TGTGCCAGCCGGCGGACAGATTCCCGCCAAGAGACCCAGTACTTC. Drawing the rest from reference TRBV19 and TRBJ2-5, the complete variable domain is DGGITQSPKYLFRKEGQNVTLSCEQNLNHDAMYWYRQDPGQGLRLIYYSQIVNDFQKGDIAEGYSVSREKKESFPLTVTSAQKNPTAFYLCASRRTDSRQETQYFGPGTRLLVL.

The CDR3 spells CASSTGIGQPQHF. The DNA for the CDR3 is TGTGCCAGCAGTACAGGGATCGGTCAGCCCCAGCATTTT. The chain has TRBV28 and TRBJ1-5, with D maybe TRBD1 (6 bases). The CDR3 totals 13 residues. Trimming left V 5 bases short and J 6 bases short, with 11 bases between. Germline V lookup: CDR1 MDHEN, CDR2 SYDVKM. Supplemented by reference TRBV28 and TRBJ1-5, the full variable domain reads DVKVTQSSRYLVKRTGEKVFLECVQDMDHENMFWYRQDPGLGLRLIYFSYDVKMKEKGDIPEGYSVSREKKERFSLILESASTNQTSMYLCASSTGIGQPQHFGDGTRLSIL.

This clone has just a few counts. V usage is TRBV10-3 and J usage is TRBJ1-1; no definite D call. CDR3 length: 13 residues. Germline V gives CDR1 ENHRY, CDR2 SYGVKD. V was trimmed by 6 bases and J by 0 bases, leaving 8 bases between them. The CDR3 DNA follows: TGTGCCATCAGGGAACAGTTGAACACTGAAGCTTTCTTT. Protein: CAIREQLNTEAFF.

The V and J genes are TRBV4-1 and TRBJ2-7, with 10 bases aligning to TRBD2. The V gene end was trimmed by 3 bases and the J gene end by 1 base; junction bases not matched to a gene: 12. This CDR3 region has 18 residues. Per the germline V gene, CDR1 is MGHRA and CDR2 is YSYEKL. The CDR3 loop reads CASSHGILAGAKSYEQYF. CDR3 coding DNA: TGCGCCAGCAGCCATGGAATCCTAGCGGGGGCGAAATCCTACGAGCAGTACTTC.